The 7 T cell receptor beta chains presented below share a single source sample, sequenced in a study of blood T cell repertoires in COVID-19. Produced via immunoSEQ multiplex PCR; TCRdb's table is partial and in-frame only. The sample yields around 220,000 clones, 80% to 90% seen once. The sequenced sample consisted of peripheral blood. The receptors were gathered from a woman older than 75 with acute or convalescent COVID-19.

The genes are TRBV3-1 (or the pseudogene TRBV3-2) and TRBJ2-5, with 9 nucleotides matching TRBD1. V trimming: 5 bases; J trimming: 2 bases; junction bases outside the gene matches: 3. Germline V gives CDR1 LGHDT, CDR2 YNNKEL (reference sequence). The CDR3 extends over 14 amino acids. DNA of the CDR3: TGTGCCAGCAGCATTGGACAGGGGCAAGAGACCCAGTACTTC. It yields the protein CASSIGQGQETQYF.

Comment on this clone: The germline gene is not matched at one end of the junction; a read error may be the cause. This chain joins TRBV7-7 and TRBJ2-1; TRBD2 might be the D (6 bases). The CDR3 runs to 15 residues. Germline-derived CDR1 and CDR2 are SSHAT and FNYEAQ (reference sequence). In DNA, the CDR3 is TGTGCTAGCAGTTTACTCGGTACGGGGGTCAATGAGCAGTTCTTC. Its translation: CASSLLGTGVNEQFF.

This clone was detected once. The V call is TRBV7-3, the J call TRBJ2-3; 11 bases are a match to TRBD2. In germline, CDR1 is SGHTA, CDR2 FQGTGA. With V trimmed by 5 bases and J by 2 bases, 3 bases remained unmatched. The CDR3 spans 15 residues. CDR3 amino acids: CASSVSGGVTDTQYF. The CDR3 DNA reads TGTGCCAGCAGCGTTAGCGGGGGGGTCACAGATACGCAGTATTTT.

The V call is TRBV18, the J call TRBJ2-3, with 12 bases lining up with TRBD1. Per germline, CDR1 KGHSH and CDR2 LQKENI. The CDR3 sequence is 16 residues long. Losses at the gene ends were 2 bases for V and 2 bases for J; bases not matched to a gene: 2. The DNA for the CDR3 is TGTGCCAGCTCACCAGGGGACAGGGGGCTCACAGATACGCAGTATTTT. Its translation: CASSPGDRGLTDTQYF.

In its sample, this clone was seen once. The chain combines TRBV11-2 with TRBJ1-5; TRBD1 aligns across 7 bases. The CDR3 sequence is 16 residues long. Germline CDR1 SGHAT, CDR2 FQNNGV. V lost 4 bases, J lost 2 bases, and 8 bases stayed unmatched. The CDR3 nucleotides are TGTGCCAGCAGCTCCGCCGCTACAGGGGGCAATCAGCCCCAGCATTTT. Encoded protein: CASSSAATGGNQPQHF.

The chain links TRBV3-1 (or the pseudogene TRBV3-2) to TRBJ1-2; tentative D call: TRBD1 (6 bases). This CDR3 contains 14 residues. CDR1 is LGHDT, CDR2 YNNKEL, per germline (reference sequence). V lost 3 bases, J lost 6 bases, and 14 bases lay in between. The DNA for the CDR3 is TGTGCCAGCAGCCAGTACAGGGTATCTGATGGCTACACCTTC. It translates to CASSQYRVSDGYTF.

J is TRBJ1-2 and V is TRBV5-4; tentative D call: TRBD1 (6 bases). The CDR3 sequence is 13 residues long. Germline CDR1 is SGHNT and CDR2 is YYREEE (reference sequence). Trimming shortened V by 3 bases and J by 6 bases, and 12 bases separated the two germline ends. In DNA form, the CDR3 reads TGTGCCAGCAGCTCAACAGGGATCGATGGCTACACCTTC. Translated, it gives CASSSTGIDGYTF. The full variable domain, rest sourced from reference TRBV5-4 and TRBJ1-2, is ETGVTQSPTHLIKTRGQQVTLRCSSQSGHNTVSWYQQALGQGPQFIFQYYREEENGRGNFPPRFSGLQFPNYSSELNVNALELDDSALYLCASSSTGIDGYTFGSGTRLTVV.